What follows describes a single TCR beta chain. Its antigen is undetermined. Here immunoSEQ multiplex PCR was the method, and the copy in TCRdb shows in-frame clones only, minus some. The sample has about 35,000 clones, approximately 77% seen once. This sample is drawn from a study of T cells in narcolepsy. This CDR3 is built from 16 residues. The germline V and J ends were trimmed by 0 bases and 2 bases, with 12 bases remaining between them. Germline V lookup: CDR1 SGHNT, CDR2 YYREEE (reference sequence). Study-level points and caveats: Autoreactive HCRT-specific and TRIB2-specific clonotypes were marked in same-patient CSF-versus-blood CD4+ comparisons.

The chain couples TRBV5-4 to TRBJ1-3; no definite D call. The sequencing sample was made of memory (CD45RA-) CD4+ T cells from blood. The source is a human donor in good health. Here the CDR3 DNA reads TGTGCCAGCAGCTTGGGAGGAGGTGACACTGGAAACACCATATATTTT. It is translated as CASSLGGGDTGNTIYF.